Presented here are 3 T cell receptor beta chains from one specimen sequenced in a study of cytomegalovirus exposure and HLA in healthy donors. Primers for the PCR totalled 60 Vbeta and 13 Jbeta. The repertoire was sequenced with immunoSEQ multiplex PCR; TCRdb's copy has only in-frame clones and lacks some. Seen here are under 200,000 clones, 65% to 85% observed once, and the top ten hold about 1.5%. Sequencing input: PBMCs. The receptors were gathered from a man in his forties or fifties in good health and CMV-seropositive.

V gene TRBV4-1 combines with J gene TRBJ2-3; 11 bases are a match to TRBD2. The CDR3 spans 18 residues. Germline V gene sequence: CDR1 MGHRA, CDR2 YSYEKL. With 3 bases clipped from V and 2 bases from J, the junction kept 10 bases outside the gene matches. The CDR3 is CASSQRELAGVFTDTQYF. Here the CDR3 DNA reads TGCGCCAGCAGCCAGAGGGAACTAGCGGGAGTTTTCACAGATACGCAGTATTTT.

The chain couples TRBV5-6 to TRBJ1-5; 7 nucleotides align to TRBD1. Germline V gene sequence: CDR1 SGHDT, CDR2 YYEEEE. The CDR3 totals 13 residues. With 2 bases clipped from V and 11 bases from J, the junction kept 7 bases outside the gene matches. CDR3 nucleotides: TGTGCCAGCAGCTTCTCAGGGGGAGTAGCCCAGCATTTT. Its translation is CASSFSGGVAQHF.

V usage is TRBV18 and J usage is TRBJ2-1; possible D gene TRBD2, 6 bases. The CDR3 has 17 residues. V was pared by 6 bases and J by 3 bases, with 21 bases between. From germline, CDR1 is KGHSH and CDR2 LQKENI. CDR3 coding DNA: TGTGCCAGCTCGCGGGACCTCGGTTTCGGGGGCTACAATGAGCAGTTCTTC. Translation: CASSRDLGFGGYNEQFF.